This T cell receptor beta chain was sequenced for a study of blood T cell repertoires in COVID-19 (dated by TCRdb to 2018 to 2020). Regarding the research as a whole: The collaborator samples originated in the United States, Italy and Spain and spanned the acute and convalescent phases of COVID-19. The repertoires were released in a freely available public database intended as a resource for research on the immune response to SARS-CoV-2. The sample metadata nearly always contained a de-identified subject ID, COVID-19 status, age in years and sex. Deeply sampled blood TCRbeta repertoires from subjects exposed to, actively infected with, or recovered from COVID-19 were included in the dataset. The prospective study material was composed of cDNA or gDNA derived from T cells, B-cell-depleted T cells, or PBMCs. Where HLA class I and class II types were available, the types were taken from metadata supplied by the sample provider, not from assay-based typing. Samples were obtained from the ongoing ImmuneRACE study (first 160 participants) and from over 1,000 subjects provided by 6 global collaborators.

TCRbeta CDR3 regions were amplified from genomic DNA using the immunoSEQ Assay, a bias-controlled multiplex PCR. Processing in the source paper ran as follows. The number of nucleated cells in each sample was estimated by amplification of reference gene primers within the assay. To quantify the absolute abundance of each unique TCRbeta CDR3 rearrangement, sequence reads were collapsed and filtered. Productive Simpson clonality was computed per sample as the square root of Simpson's diversity index over productive rearrangements. TCRdb obtained this table from immuneACCESS and retained in-frame rearrangements with V and J assigned. These tables miss some clones; where compared with another copy, unresolved V genes account for less than half of the shortfall, and the remainder is unexplained. The DNA was the basis for D and trimming; V, J and clone size are from that table. In this sample the table shows around 40,000 clones, around 79% of which occur a single time. The ten largest clones take up approximately 23% of the sample.

Collaborating institutions collected whole blood in K2EDTA tubes following their own protocols. Collaborator samples were shipped for TCRbeta analysis as frozen whole blood, isolated PBMCs, or DNA extracted from either sample type. The CDR3 goes from the cysteine to the phenylalanine over 17 residues. CDR3 DNA only is kept here, 51 bases in frame from base 1. Taken from the germline V gene, the CDR1 and CDR2 loops are MNHNS and SASEGT. V is pruned by 4 bases and J by 6 bases, leaving 17 bases of the junction without a gene match. To note about this clone: The antigen this receptor binds is unknown. Base-call qualities are not available, and no considerably larger clone is one nucleotide away.

General study outcomes and caveats: The quantity of clinical and demographic metadata differed by source and by participant and was supplied without curation.

This chain is built from TRBV6-1 and TRBJ2-7, and TRBD2 matches 8 of the central bases. The receptor comes from a man aged 65-85 years with acute or convalescent COVID-19. Sequencing was performed on peripheral blood. The nucleotides read TGTGCCAGCAGTGGGGGTAGATCGGGACTAGGTGCAGTCGAGCAGTACTTC. This codes for CASSGGRSGLGAVEQYF.